This T cell receptor beta chain derives from a study of cytomegalovirus exposure and HLA in healthy donors. In the study overall: Earlier, 110 million or so unique TCR beta sequences were recovered from about 200 million T cells by an analysis. Caucasian-associated ancestry cluster membership applied to 75% to 85% of approximately 400 genotyped donors. Broader study findings: Listed as cytomegalovirus-associated were 150 or so TCR beta chains.

This clone has only a few counts. Its cognate antigen is unknown. Primers: 60 Vbeta forward and 13 Jbeta reverse. TCRdb keeps only in-frame clones here, not all; method: immunoSEQ multiplex PCR. The sample carries under 200,000 clones, around 75% recorded once. Trimming stripped 4 bases from V and 5 bases from J, with 15 bases between. CDR3 length: 14 amino acids. Per the germline V gene, CDR1 is SGHRS and CDR2 is YFSETQ. Healthy bone marrow donors made up the donor group. The chain carries TRBV5-1 and TRBJ1-2, with D possibly TRBD1 on 5 matching bases. Sequenced input: PBMCs. The clonotype originates from a woman aged 40 to 55 in good health and CMV-seropositive. Here the CDR3 DNA reads TGCGCCAGCAGCCCCGTCGGACAACGGTATGGCTACACCTTC. Translating it yields CASSPVGQRYGYTF.